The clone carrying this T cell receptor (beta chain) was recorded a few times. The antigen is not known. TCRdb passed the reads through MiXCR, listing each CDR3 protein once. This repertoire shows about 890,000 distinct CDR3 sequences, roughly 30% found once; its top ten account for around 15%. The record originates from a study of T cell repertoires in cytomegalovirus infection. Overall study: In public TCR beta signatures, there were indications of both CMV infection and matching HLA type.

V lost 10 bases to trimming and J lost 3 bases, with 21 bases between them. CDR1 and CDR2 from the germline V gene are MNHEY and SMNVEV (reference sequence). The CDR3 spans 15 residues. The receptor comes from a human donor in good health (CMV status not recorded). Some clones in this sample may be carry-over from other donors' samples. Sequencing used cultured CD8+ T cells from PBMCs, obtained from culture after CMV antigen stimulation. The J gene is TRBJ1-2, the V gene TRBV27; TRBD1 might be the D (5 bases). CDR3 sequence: CAIRIREGAYYGYTF. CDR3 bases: TGTGCCATAAGGATAAGGGAAGGGGCATACTATGGCTACACCTTC.